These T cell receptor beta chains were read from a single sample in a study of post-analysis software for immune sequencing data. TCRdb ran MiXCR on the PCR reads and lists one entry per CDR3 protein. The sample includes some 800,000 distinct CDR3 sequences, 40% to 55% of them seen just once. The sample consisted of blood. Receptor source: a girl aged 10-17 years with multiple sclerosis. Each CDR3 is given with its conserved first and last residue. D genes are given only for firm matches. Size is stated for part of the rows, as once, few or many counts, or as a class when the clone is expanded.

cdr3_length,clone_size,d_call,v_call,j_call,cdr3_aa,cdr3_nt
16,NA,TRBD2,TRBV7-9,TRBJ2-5,CASSFPAGGSQETQYF,TGTGCCAGCAGCTTTCCAGCGGGAGGCTCCCAAGAGACCCAGTACTTC
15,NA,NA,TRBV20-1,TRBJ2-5,CSAVADGHTQETQYF,TGCAGTGCAGTGGCGGACGGCCATACCCAGGAGACCCAGTACTTC
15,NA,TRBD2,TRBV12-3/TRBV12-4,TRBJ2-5,CASSFGGRRQETQYF,TGTGCCAGCAGTTTCGGCGGGAGACGTCAAGAGACCCAGTACTTC
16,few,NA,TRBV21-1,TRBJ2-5,CASSKAPGTSKETQYF,TGTGCCAGCAGCAAAGCCCCGGGGACGTCCAAAGAGACCCAGTACTTC
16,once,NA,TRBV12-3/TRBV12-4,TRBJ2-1,CASSFSQRLSYNEQFF,TGTGCCAGCAGTTTTTCTCAGCGACTCTCCTACAATGAGCAGTTCTTC
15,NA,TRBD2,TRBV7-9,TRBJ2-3,CASSRGTTRTDTQYF,TGTGCCAGCAGCCGCGGGACTACCCGCACAGATACGCAGTATTTT
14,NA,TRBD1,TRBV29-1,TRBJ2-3,CSVGQGAGTDTQYF,TGCAGCGTTGGACAGGGGGCGGGCACAGATACGCAGTATTTT
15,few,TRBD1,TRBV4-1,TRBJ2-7,CTSSQDEDRGDEQYF,TGCACCAGCAGCCAAGATGAGGACAGGGGGGACGAGCAGTACTTC
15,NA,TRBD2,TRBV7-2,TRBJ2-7,CASSLAGGLAHEQYF,TGTGCCAGCAGCTTAGCGGGGGGACTAGCTCACGAGCAGTACTTC
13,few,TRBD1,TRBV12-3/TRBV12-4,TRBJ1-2,CASSDRENYGYTF,TGTGCCAGCAGTGACAGGGAGAACTATGGCTACACCTTC
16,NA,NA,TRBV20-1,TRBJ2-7,CSARDHLSGSYNEQYF,TGCAGTGCTAGAGACCATCTTAGCGGTTCCTACAATGAGCAGTACTTC
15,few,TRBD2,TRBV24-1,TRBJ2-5,CATSDRTSGQETQYF,TGTGCCACCAGTGACCGTACTAGCGGCCAAGAGACCCAGTACTTC
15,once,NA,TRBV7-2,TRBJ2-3,CASSGGTLSTDTQYF,TGTGCCAGCAGTGGAGGGACGCTATCGACAGATACGCAGTATTTT
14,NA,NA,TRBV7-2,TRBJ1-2,CASSSSRTSYGYTF,TGTGCCAGCAGCTCATCTCGGACCTCGTATGGCTACACCTTC
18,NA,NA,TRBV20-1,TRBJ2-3,CSARGIFPGRGSTDTQYF,TGCAGTGCTAGAGGGATATTCCCGGGACGAGGGAGCACAGATACGCAGTATTTT
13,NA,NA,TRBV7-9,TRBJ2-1,CASSSRDSPDRFF,TGTGCCAGCAGCTCTAGGGACTCCCCAGACAGGTTCTTC
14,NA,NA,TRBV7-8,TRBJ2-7,CASSLAGVKNEQYF,TGTGCCAGCAGCTTAGCGGGAGTGAAAAACGAGCAGTACTTC
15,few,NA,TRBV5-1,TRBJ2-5,CASSSGTAPQETQYF,TGCGCCAGCAGCTCCGGGACGGCACCCCAAGAGACCCAGTACTTC
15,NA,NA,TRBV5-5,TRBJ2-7,CASSLDGAETYEQYF,TGTGCCAGCAGCTTGGATGGTGCCGAAACCTACGAGCAGTACTTC
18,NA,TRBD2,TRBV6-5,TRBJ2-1,CASSYGTSGRGSYNEQFF,TGTGCCAGCAGTTACGGGACTAGCGGGAGAGGGTCCTACAATGAGCAGTTCTTC
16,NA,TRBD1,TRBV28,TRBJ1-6,CASSPRQGAMDSPLHF,TGTGCCAGCAGTCCTAGACAGGGGGCGATGGATTCACCCCTCCACTTT
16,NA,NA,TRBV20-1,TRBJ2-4,CSASTLDYRASGIQYF,TGCAGTGCTAGCACATTAGACTATAGGGCTTCCGGCATTCAGTACTTC
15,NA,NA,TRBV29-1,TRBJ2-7,CSVEGGVGGTGEQYF,TGCAGCGTTGAAGGGGGGGTAGGGGGTACGGGCGAGCAGTACTTC
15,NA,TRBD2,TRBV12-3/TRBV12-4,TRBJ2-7,CASSLMAGGPYEQYF,TGTGCCAGCAGTTTAATGGCGGGAGGGCCCTACGAGCAGTACTTC
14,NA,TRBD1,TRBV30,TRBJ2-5,CARADRGLRETQYF,TGTGCCCGAGCAGACAGGGGGCTGAGAGAGACCCAGTACTTC
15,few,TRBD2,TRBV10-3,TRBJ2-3,CAISQSGREGDTQYF,TGTGCCATCAGTCAAAGCGGGAGGGAGGGAGATACGCAGTATTTT
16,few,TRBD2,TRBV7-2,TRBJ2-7,CASSKGLAGGSYEQYF,TGTGCCAGCAGCAAGGGACTAGCGGGAGGCTCCTACGAGCAGTACTTC
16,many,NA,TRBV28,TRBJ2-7,CASSFRRGRGSYEQYF,TGTGCCAGCAGTTTCCGCAGGGGTAGGGGATCCTACGAGCAGTACTTC
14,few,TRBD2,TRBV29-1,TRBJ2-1,CSVRGLAVLNEQFF,TGCAGCGTTCGAGGACTAGCGGTACTCAATGAGCAGTTCTTC
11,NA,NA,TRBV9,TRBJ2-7,CASIQSYEQYF,TGTGCCAGCATCCAATCCTACGAGCAGTACTTC
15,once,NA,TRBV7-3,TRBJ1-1,CASSLGSIRDTEAFF,TGTGCCAGCAGCTTAGGGAGCATTAGGGACACTGAAGCTTTCTTT
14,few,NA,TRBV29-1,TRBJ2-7,CSVQLGPFSYEQYF,TGCAGCGTTCAATTGGGACCTTTCTCCTACGAGCAGTACTTC
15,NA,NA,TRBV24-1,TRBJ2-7,CATSDPRDGAYEQYF,TGTGCCACCAGTGATCCCCGGGACGGGGCCTACGAGCAGTACTTC
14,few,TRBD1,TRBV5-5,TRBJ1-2,CASSPGTGWRGYTF,TGTGCCAGCAGCCCCGGGACAGGGTGGAGGGGCTACACCTTC
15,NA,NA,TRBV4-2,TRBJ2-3,CASSQERVSRDTQYF,TGTGCCAGCAGCCAAGAGCGAGTATCGCGGGATACGCAGTATTTT
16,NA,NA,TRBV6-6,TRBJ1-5,CASSPPKTTSNQPQHF,TGTGCCAGCAGTCCCCCGAAAACGACGAGCAATCAGCCCCAGCATTTT
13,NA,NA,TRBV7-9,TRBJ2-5,CASSRLTGETQYF,TGTGCCAGCAGCCGACTGACGGGGGAGACCCAGTACTTC
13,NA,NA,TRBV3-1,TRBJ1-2,CASSQGDTYGYTF,TGTGCCAGCAGCCAAGGGGACACCTATGGCTACACCTTC
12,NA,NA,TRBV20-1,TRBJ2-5,CSARTLGETQYF,TGCAGTGCTAGGACACTCGGGGAGACCCAGTACTTC
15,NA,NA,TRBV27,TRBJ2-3,CASSLQRSRTDTQYF,TGTGCCAGCAGTTTACAGCGGAGCCGCACAGATACGCAGTATTTT
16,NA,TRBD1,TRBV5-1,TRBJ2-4,CASSLTTGGQGNIQYF,TGCGCCAGCAGCTTAACCACAGGGGGCCAGGGCAACATTCAGTACTTC
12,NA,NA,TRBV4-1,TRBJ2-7,CASQGQTYEQYF,TGCGCCAGCCAGGGCCAGACCTACGAGCAGTACTTC
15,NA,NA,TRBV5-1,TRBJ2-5,CASSTSGPRKETQYF,TGCGCCAGCAGTACTTCCGGACCGAGAAAAGAGACCCAGTACTTC
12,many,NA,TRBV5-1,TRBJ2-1,CASSPGNNEQFF,TGTGCCAGCAGCCCAGGGAATAATGAGCAGTTCTTC
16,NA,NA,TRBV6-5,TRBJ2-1,CASSYFGRRGNNEQFF,TGTGCCAGCAGTTACTTCGGAAGGCGGGGAAACAATGAGCAGTTCTTC
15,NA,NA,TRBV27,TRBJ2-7,CASTNEPGGTREQYF,TGTGCCAGCACCAACGAACCGGGTGGCACAAGAGAGCAGTACTTC
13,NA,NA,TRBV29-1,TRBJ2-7,CSVEDVNGGEQYF,TGCAGCGTTGAAGATGTAAACGGGGGCGAGCAGTACTTC
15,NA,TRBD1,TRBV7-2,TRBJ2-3,CASSTLPGGADTQYF,TGTGCCAGCAGCACCCTCCCAGGGGGAGCAGATACGCAGTATTTT
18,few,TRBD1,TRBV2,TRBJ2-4,CASSPAVIGTGAKNIQYF,TGTGCCAGCAGCCCCGCGGTCATAGGGACAGGAGCCAAAAACATTCAGTACTTC
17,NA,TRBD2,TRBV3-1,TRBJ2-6,CASSPGGWDSGANVLTF,TGTGCCAGCTCCCCGGGGGGTTGGGACTCTGGGGCCAACGTCCTGACTTTC
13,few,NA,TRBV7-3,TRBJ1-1,CASSFFGDTEAFF,TGTGCCAGCAGCTTCTTCGGGGACACTGAAGCTTTCTTT
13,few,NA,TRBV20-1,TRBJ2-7,CSAKLQTPYEQYF,TGCAGTGCTAAGCTTCAGACGCCCTACGAGCAGTACTTC
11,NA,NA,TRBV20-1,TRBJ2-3,CSARLANTQYF,TGCAGTGCTAGACTCGCGAATACGCAGTATTTT
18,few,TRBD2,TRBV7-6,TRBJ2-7,CASSLGPASGWVSYEQYF,TGTGCCAGCAGCTTGGGCCCCGCTAGCGGCTGGGTTTCCTACGAGCAGTACTTC
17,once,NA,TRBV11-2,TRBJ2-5,CAGSLGATGAGVETQYF,TGTGCCGGCAGCTTGGGGGCGACGGGAGCAGGCGTGGAGACCCAGTACTTC
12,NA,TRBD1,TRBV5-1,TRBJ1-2,CASRGQGTGYTF,TGCGCCAGCAGAGGACAGGGGACTGGCTACACCTTC
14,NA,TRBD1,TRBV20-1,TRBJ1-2,CSAIRTGSNYGYTF,TGCAGTGCCATTCGGACAGGCTCCAACTATGGCTACACCTTC
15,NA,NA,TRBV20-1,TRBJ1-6,CSAKDVVQDNSPLHF,TGCAGTGCTAAAGATGTTGTACAGGATAATTCACCCCTCCACTTT
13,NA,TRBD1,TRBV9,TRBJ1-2,CASRGEGANGYTF,TGTGCCAGCCGGGGTGAGGGGGCGAATGGCTACACCTTC